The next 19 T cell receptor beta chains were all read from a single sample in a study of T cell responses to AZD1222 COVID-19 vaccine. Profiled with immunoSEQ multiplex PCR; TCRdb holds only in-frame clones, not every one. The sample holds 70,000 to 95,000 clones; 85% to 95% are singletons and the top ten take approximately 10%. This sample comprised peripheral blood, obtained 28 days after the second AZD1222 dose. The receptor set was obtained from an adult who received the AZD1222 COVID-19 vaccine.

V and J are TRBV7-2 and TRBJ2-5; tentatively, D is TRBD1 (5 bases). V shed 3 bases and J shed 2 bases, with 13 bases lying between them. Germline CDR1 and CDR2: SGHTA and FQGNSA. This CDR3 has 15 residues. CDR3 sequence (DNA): TGTGCCAGCAGCTTTAGACCAGGGTGGCAAGAGACCCAGTACTTC. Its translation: CASSFRPGWQETQYF.

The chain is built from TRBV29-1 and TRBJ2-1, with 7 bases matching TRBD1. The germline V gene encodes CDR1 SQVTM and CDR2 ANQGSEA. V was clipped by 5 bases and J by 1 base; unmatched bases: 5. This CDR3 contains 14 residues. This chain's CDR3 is CSVFGTASYNEQFF. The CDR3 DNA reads TGCAGCGTTTTCGGGACAGCTTCCTACAATGAGCAGTTCTTC.

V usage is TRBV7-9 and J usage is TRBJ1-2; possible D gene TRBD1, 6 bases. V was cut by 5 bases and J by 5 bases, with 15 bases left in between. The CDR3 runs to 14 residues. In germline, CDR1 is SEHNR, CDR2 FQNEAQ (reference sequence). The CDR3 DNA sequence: TGTGCCAGCAGCCCATCGGGGGCGCGGTATGGCTACACCTTC. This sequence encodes CASSPSGARYGYTF. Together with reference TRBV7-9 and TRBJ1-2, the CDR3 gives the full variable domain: DTGVSQNPRHKITKRGQNVTFRCDPISEHNRLYWYRQTLGQGPEFLTYFQNEAQLEKSRLLSDRFSAERPKGSFSTLEIQRTEQGDSAMYLCASSPSGARYGYTFGSGTRLTVV.

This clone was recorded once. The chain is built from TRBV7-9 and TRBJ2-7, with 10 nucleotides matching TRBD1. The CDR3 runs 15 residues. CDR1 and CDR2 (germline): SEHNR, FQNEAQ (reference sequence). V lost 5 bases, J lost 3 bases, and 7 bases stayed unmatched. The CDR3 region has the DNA TGTGCCAGCAGCCCAATCGGACAGGGGGACTACGAGCAGTACTTC. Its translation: CASSPIGQGDYEQYF.

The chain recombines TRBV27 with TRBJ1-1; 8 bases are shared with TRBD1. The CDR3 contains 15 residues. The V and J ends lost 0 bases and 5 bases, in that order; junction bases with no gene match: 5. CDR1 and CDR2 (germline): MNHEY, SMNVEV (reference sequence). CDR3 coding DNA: TGTGCCAGCAGTTTATCGGCCAGGGGGCAGACTGAAGCTTTCTTT. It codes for CASSLSARGQTEAFF.

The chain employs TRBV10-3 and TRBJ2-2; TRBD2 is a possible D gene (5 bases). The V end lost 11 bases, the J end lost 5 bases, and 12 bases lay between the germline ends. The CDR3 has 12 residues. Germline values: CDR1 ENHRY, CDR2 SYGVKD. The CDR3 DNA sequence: TGTGCCTGTGGTGAGGGAACCGGGGAGCTGTTTTTT. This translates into CACGEGTGELFF.

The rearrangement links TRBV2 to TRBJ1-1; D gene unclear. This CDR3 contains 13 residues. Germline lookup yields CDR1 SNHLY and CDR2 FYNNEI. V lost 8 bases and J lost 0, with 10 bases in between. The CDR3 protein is CASQAAMNTEAFF. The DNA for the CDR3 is TGTGCCAGCCAGGCAGCCATGAACACTGAAGCTTTCTTT.

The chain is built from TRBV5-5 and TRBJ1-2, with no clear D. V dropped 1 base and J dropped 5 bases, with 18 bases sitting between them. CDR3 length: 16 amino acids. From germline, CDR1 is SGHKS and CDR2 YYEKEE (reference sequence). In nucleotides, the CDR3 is TGTGCCAGCAGCTTGCCCTCCTTGAGCCCGGGGTATGGCTACACCTTC. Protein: CASSLPSLSPGYGYTF.

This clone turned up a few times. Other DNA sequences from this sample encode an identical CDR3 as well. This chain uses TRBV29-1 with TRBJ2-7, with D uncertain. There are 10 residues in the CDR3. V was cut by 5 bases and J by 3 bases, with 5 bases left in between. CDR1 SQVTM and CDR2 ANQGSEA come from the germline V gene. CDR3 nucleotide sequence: TGCAGCGTTCGAGACTACGAGCAGTACTTC. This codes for CSVRDYEQYF.

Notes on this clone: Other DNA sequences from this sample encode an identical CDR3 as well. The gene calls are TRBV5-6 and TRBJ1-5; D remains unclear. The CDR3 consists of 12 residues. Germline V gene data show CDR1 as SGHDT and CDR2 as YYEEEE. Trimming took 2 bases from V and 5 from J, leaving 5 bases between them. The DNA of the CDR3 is TGTGCCAGCAGCTTAGGCGATCAGCCCCAGCATTTT. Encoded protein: CASSLGDQPQHF.

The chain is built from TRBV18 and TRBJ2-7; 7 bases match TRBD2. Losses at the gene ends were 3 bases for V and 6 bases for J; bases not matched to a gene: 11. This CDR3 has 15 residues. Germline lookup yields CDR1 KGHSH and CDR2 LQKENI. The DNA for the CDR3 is TGTGCCAGCTCACCTATAGCGGGTGGACGGGTCGAGCAGTACTTC. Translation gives CASSPIAGGRVEQYF.

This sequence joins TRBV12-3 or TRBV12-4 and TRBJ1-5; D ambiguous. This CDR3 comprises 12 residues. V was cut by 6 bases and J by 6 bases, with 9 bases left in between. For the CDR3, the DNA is TGTGCCAGCAGCGCCCTGGGTCAGCCCCAGCATTTT. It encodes CASSALGQPQHF.

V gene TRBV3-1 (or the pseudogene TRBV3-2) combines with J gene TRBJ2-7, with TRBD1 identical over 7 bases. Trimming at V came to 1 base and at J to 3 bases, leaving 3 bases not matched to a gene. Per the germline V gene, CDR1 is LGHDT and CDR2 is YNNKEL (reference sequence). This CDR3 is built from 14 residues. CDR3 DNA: TGTGCCAGCAGCCAAGGGAGACAGGGCTACGAGCAGTACTTC. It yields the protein CASSQGRQGYEQYF.

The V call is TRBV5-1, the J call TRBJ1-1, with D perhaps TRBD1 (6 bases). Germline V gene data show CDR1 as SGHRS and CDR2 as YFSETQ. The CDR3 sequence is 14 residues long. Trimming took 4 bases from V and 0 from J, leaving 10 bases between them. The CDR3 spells CASSEGHVNTEAFF. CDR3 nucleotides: TGCGCCAGCAGCGAGGGACACGTGAACACTGAAGCTTTCTTT.

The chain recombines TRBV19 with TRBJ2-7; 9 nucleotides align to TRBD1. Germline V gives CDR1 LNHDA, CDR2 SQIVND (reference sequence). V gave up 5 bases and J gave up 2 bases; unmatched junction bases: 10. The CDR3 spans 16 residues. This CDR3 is CASSEPSGQGAYEQYF. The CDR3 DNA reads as TGTGCCAGTAGTGAACCTTCGGGACAGGGAGCCTACGAGCAGTACTTC.

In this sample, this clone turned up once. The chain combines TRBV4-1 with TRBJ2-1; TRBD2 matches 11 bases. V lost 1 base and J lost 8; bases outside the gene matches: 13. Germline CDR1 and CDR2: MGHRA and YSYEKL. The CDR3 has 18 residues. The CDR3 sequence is CASSQALLGIAGGHEQFF. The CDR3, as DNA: TGCGCCAGCAGCCAAGCCCTCCTGGGGATAGCGGGAGGGCATGAGCAGTTCTTC.

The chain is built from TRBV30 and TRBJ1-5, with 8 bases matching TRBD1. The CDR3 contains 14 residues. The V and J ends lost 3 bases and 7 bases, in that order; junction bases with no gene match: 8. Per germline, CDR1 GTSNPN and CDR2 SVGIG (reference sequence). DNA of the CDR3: TGTGCCTGGAGCTTCGGACAGGGTAAACAGCCCCAGCATTTT. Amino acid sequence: CAWSFGQGKQPQHF. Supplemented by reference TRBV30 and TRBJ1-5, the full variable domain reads SQTIHQWPATLVQPVGSPLSLECTVEGTSNPNLYWYRQAAGRGLQLLFYSVGIGQISSEVPQNLSASRPQDRQFILSSKKLLLSDSGFYLCAWSFGQGKQPQHFGDGTRLSIL.

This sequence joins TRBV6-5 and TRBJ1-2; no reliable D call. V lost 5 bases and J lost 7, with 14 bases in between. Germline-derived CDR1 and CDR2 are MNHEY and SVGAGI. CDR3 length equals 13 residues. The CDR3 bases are TGTGCCAGCAGTCACAAATGGATATCTGGCTACACCTTC. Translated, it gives CASSHKWISGYTF.

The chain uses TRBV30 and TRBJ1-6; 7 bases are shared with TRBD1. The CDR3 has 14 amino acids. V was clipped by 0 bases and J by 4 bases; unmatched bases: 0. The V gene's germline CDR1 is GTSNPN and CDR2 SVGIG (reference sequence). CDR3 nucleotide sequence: TGTGCCTGGAGTGTGGGACAGTATAATTCACCCCTCCACTTT. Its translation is CAWSVGQYNSPLHF.